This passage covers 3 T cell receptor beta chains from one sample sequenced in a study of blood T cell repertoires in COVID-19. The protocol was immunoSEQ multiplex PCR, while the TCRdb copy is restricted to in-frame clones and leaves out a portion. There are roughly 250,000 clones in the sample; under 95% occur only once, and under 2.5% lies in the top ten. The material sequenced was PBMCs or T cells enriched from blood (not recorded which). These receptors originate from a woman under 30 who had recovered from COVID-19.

In DNA form, the CDR3 reads TGTGCCAGCAGCTTGTTGGGACAGCGTACCTCGTACAATGAGCAGTTCTTC. Its translation is CASSLLGQRTSYNEQFF. The chain combines TRBV5-5 with TRBJ2-1, with TRBD1 matching 7 bases. V lost 1 base and J lost 4; bases outside the gene matches: 11. Germline CDR1 is SGHKS and CDR2 is YYEKEE (reference sequence). CDR3 length: 17 amino acids.

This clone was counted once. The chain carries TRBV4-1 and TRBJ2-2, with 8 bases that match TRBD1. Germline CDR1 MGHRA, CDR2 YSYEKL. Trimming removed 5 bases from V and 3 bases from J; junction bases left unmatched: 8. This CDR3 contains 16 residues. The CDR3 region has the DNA TGCGCCAGCAGCATAAACAGGGGGTCGGACACCGGGGAGCTGTTTTTT. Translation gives CASSINRGSDTGELFF.

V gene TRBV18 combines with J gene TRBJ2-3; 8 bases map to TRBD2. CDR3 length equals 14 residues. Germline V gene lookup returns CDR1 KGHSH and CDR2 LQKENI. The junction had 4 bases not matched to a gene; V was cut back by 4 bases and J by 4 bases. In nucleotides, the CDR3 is TGTGCCAGCTCACGCAGCGGGGGCGCAGATACGCAGTATTTT. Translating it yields CASSRSGGADTQYF. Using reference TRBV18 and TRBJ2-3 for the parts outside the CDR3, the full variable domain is NAGVMQNPRHLVRRRGQEARLRCSPMKGHSHVYWYRQLPEEGLKFMVYLQKENIIDESGMPKERFSAEFPKEGPSILRIQQVVRGDSAAYFCASSRSGGADTQYFGPGTRLTVL.